This entry describes one T cell receptor (beta chain). Sequencing was performed with immunoSEQ multiplex PCR; in TCRdb, only in-frame clones are kept and a portion is missing. The table lists more than 70,000 clones, roughly 92% of them singletons, with 0.85% to 1% in the top ten. The data derive from a study of control samples from healthy donors and cancer patients. V was pared by 4 bases and J by 6 bases, with 12 bases between. CDR1 and CDR2 (germline): LGHDT, YNNKEL (reference sequence). The length of the CDR3 is 13 residues. This TCR was sampled from a woman aged 25-40 years in good health. This rearrangement joins TRBV3-1 (or the pseudogene TRBV3-2) to TRBJ1-1; D might be TRBD1 (6 bases). Sequencing was carried out using blood. The CDR3 DNA is TGTGCCAGCAGCCTGAGGACAGCGCCTGAAGCTTTCTTT. It codes for CASSLRTAPEAFF.